These 26 T cell receptor beta chains came from one sample sequenced in a study of T cell changes during pregnancy in multiple sclerosis. Produced via immunoSEQ multiplex PCR; TCRdb's table is partial and in-frame only. Of over 30,000 clones in the sample, approximately 90% were seen once. The starting material was CD8+ T cells from peripheral blood mononuclear cells, obtained in the third trimester of pregnancy. All receptors derive from a female donor with multiple sclerosis, enrolled in a pregnancy study.

The rearrangement links TRBV19 to TRBJ1-2; D call uncertain. V was shortened by 4 bases and J by 1 base, with 4 bases between the two germline ends. CDR1 and CDR2 (germline): LNHDA, SQIVND (reference sequence). This CDR3 has 12 residues. The CDR3: CASSNNNYGYTF. The DNA for the CDR3 is TGTGCCAGTAGTAACAATAACTATGGCTACACCTTC.

The chain carries TRBV14 and TRBJ1-3, with TRBD1 identical over 7 bases. The CDR3 sequence is 15 residues long. J lost 0 bases, V lost 7 bases, and 6 bases had no gene match. In germline, CDR1 is SGHDN, CDR2 FVKESK. The chain's CDR3 is CASTPGTDSGNTIYF. The DNA of the CDR3 is TGTGCCAGCACCCCCGGGACAGACTCTGGAAACACCATATATTTT.

The CDR3 loop is CASRLGGSSGNTIYF. CDR3 coding DNA: TGTGCCAGCAGGCTCGGGGGGAGCTCTGGAAACACCATATATTTT. The genes are TRBV27 and TRBJ1-3; D may be TRBD1 (5 bases). Germline CDR1 is MNHEY and CDR2 is SMNVEV (reference sequence). Trimming removed 6 bases at V and 0 bases at J, with 12 bases between. This CDR3 spans 15 amino acids.

This chain uses TRBV5-4 with TRBJ2-3; TRBD2 matches at 8 bases. CDR1 is SGHNT, CDR2 YYREEE, per germline (reference sequence). The CDR3 length is 18 residues. Trimming took 1 base from V and 6 from J; bases not matched to a gene: 16. The CDR3: CASSLSGSGGPHRDTQYF. The DNA of the CDR3 is TGTGCCAGCAGCTTGTCAGGGAGCGGGGGCCCACATAGGGATACGCAGTATTTT.

The J gene is TRBJ2-3, the V gene TRBV9; a possible D gene is TRBD1 (5 bases). Germline CDR1 is SGDLS and CDR2 is YYNGEE. Deletions cut 3 bases from V and 4 bases from J, with 6 bases between. The CDR3 has 12 amino acids. The CDR3 spells CASSEGSDTQYF. In DNA form, the CDR3 reads TGTGCCAGCAGCGAGGGGTCAGATACGCAGTATTTT.

The rearrangement uses TRBV13 and TRBJ2-1, with 11 positions matching TRBD2. The CDR3 length is 16 residues. Germline V gene sequence: CDR1 PRHDT, CDR2 FYEKMQ (reference sequence). V shed 5 bases and J 8 bases; nucleotides not matched to a gene: 11. DNA for the CDR3: TGTGCCAGCAGCCCTCGACTAGCGGGGATTTTTGATGAGCAGTTCTTC. This sequence encodes CASSPRLAGIFDEQFF.

The chain uses TRBV6-5 and TRBJ1-6; 10 bases line up with TRBD1. The germline CDR1 and CDR2 sequences are MNHEY and SVGAGI. V dropped 4 bases and J dropped 10; count of bases not matched to a gene: 7. There are 15 residues in the CDR3. CDR3 coding DNA: TGTGCCAGCAGTTCCCAAGACAGGGGGCAGTCACCCCTCCACTTT. It encodes CASSSQDRGQSPLHF.

V is TRBV15 and J is TRBJ2-3; TRBD2 might be the D (5 bases). Germline CDR1 and CDR2: LNHNV and YYDKDF (reference sequence). The CDR3 runs 13 residues. V lost 1 base and J 13 bases, leaving 15 bases between the germline ends. The CDR3 bases are TGTGCCACCAGCAGAGCCCGAGTAGCGCTCAAGTATTTT. Protein sequence: CATSRARVALKYF.

V and J are TRBV5-1 and TRBJ2-7; tentatively, D is TRBD1 (5 bases). V gave up 1 base and J gave up 5 bases, with 13 bases separating them. Germline-derived CDR1 and CDR2 are SGHRS and YFSETQ. The CDR3 extends over 14 amino acids. CDR3 region: CASSLWGQVDEQYF. CDR3 nucleotide sequence: TGCGCCAGCAGCTTGTGGGGCCAGGTTGACGAGCAGTACTTC.

The J gene is TRBJ1-3, the V gene TRBV10-2, with D hard to call. This CDR3 spans 14 amino acids. CDR1 and CDR2 from the germline V gene are WSHSY and SAAADI. V was cut by 7 bases and J by 4 bases, with 14 bases left in between. The CDR3 reads CASNRIRGGNTIYF. The CDR3 DNA sequence: TGCGCCAGCAATAGGATCCGAGGAGGAAACACCATATATTTT.

The chain has TRBV6-5 and TRBJ1-5; no clear D gene. V was shortened by 2 bases and J by 2 bases, with 10 bases between the two germline ends. Germline CDR1 and CDR2: MNHEY and SVGAGI. The CDR3 has 15 amino acids. The CDR3 region has the DNA TGTGCCAGCAGTTACCTGGCAGGTCGCAATCAGCCCCAGCATTTT. It is translated as CASSYLAGRNQPQHF.

The J gene is TRBJ1-1, the V gene TRBV10-3, with 8 bases aligning to TRBD1. The junction had 4 bases not matched to a gene; V was cut back by 9 bases and J by 1 base. In germline, CDR1 is ENHRY, CDR2 SYGVKD. The CDR3 is 13 residues long. The DNA for the CDR3 is TGTGCCATGAACAGGGGGTCGAACACTGAAGCTTTCTTT. It codes for CAMNRGSNTEAFF.

The rearrangement links TRBV27 to TRBJ1-2; TRBD1 is a possible D gene (6 bases). The CDR3 has 14 amino acids. The germline V and J ends were trimmed by 2 bases and 2 bases, with 9 bases remaining between them. Germline values: CDR1 MNHEY, CDR2 SMNVEV (reference sequence). CDR3 amino acids: CASSLTGMNYGYTF. DNA for the CDR3: TGTGCCAGCAGTTTAACAGGGATGAACTATGGCTACACCTTC.

The chain is built from TRBV30 and TRBJ1-5; D is undetermined. The V gene lost 0 bases and the J gene lost 4 bases, with 7 bases spanning the gap. This CDR3 is 13 amino acids long. The germline CDR1 and CDR2 sequences are GTSNPN and SVGIG (reference sequence). The CDR3 region is CAWSVLGNQPQHF. The CDR3 bases are TGTGCCTGGAGTGTACTAGGAAATCAGCCCCAGCATTTT.

This clone was detected only a few times. The V and J genes are TRBV2 and TRBJ2-7; TRBD1 matches 7 bases. The CDR3 loop spans 12 amino acids. Trimming cost V 6 bases and J 5 bases; bases outside gene matches: 4. CDR1 SNHLY and CDR2 FYNNEI come from the germline V gene. The CDR3 region has the DNA TGTGCCAGCAGGGACAGGCGGAACGAGCAGTACTTC. This gives the protein CASRDRRNEQYF.

The chain's CDR3 is CASSYGLAGGWTGELFF. Written as DNA, the CDR3 is TGTGCCAGCAGCTACGGACTAGCGGGAGGATGGACCGGGGAGCTGTTTTTT. J is TRBJ2-2 and V is TRBV7-3; the match to TRBD2 covers 14 bases. The length of the CDR3 is 17 residues. With 4 bases clipped from V and 5 bases from J, the junction kept 6 bases outside the gene matches. The V gene's germline CDR1 is SGHTA and CDR2 FQGTGA.

The chain links TRBV9 to TRBJ2-2; D uncertain. This CDR3 comprises 17 residues. Germline V lookup: CDR1 SGDLS, CDR2 YYNGEE. Trimming left V 1 base short and J 0 bases short, with 13 bases between. As DNA, the CDR3 is TGTGCCAGCAGCGTAAATAGACAACTCGCGAACACCGGGGAGCTGTTTTTT. It codes for CASSVNRQLANTGELFF.

J is TRBJ2-1 and V is TRBV15, with 11 bases matching TRBD1. Germline V gene sequence: CDR1 LNHNV, CDR2 YYDKDF (reference sequence). J was trimmed by 4 bases and V by 0 bases; bases with no gene match: 2. CDR3 size: 16 residues. The chain's CDR3 is CATSREGQGAYNEQFF. Written as DNA, the CDR3 is TGTGCCACCAGCAGAGAAGGACAGGGGGCATACAATGAGCAGTTCTTC.

This clone was picked up a small number of times. V usage is TRBV7-9 and J usage is TRBJ2-1; 14 bases fit TRBD2. The CDR3 sequence is 18 residues long. Germline CDR1 SEHNR, CDR2 FQNEAQ (reference sequence). V shed 0 bases and J 1 base; nucleotides not matched to a gene: 2. For the CDR3, the DNA is TGTGCCAGCAGCTTAGCTGGACTAGCGGGGGGATCCTACAATGAGCAGTTCTTC. Protein product: CASSLAGLAGGSYNEQFF.

This chain uses TRBV6-5 with TRBJ1-1; D gene ambiguous. The CDR3 spans 15 residues. Between the trimmed V and J ends, which lost 0 bases and 0 bases, there was a span of 8 bases. Germline V gives CDR1 MNHEY, CDR2 SVGAGI. CDR3 protein: CASSYSPGVNTEAFF. The CDR3 nucleotides read TGTGCCAGCAGTTACTCCCCCGGGGTGAACACTGAAGCTTTCTTT.

The chain has TRBV7-6 and TRBJ2-5; D possibly corresponds to TRBD2 (6 bases). The V and J ends lost 1 base and 5 bases respectively, with 20 bases between them. In germline, CDR1 is SGHVS, CDR2 FNYEAQ. The CDR3 loop spans 17 amino acids. The CDR3 DNA reads TGTGCCAGCAGCTTAGGGGGTAGCGGCACCATTCGGGAGACCCAGTACTTC. Translating gives CASSLGGSGTIRETQYF.

The V and J genes are TRBV7-2 and TRBJ2-7, with 8 bases that match TRBD1. The ends lost 5 bases at V and 5 bases at J; junction bases unmatched: 5. Looked up from germline, CDR1 is SGHTA and CDR2 is FQGNSA. The CDR3 sequence is 13 residues long. The CDR3 nucleotides read TGTGCCAGCAGCCCGGACAGGGTAAACGAGCAGTACTTC. Protein sequence: CASSPDRVNEQYF.

The rearrangement links TRBV7-9 to TRBJ2-7; tentatively, D is TRBD2 (5 bases). CDR3 size: 14 residues. Looked up from germline, CDR1 is SEHNR and CDR2 is FQNEAQ (reference sequence). With 4 bases removed from V and 3 bases from J, the gap between germline ends came to 13 bases. The DNA for the CDR3 is TGTGCCAGCAGCTCTTCGCGGGTAGGCTACGAGCAGTACTTC. Protein sequence: CASSSSRVGYEQYF.

The V and J genes are TRBV7-9 and TRBJ2-7; D possibly corresponds to TRBD1 (5 bases). Trimming removed 3 bases from V and 2 bases from J, with 11 bases in between. CDR1 is SEHNR and CDR2 is FQNEAQ in the germline V gene (reference sequence). The length of the CDR3 is 14 residues. The CDR3 is CASSFIADTYEQYF. The CDR3 DNA sequence: TGTGCCAGCAGCTTTATCGCGGACACCTACGAGCAGTACTTC.

The chain uses TRBV7-6 and TRBJ2-5, with TRBD2 as a possible D gene (7 bases). The CDR3 is 16 amino acids. V shed 1 base and J shed 0 bases, with 12 bases lying between them. Germline V gene sequence: CDR1 SGHVS, CDR2 FNYEAQ. The CDR3 coding sequence is TGTGCCAGCAGCTTAGGCGGCGGGGGCAACCAAGAGACCCAGTACTTC. Its translation: CASSLGGGGNQETQYF.

The J gene is TRBJ2-7, the V gene TRBV27; perhaps TRBD2 as D (6 bases). Germline CDR1 is MNHEY and CDR2 is SMNVEV (reference sequence). V dropped 0 bases and J dropped 3 bases, with 9 bases sitting between them. The CDR3 totals 14 residues. CDR3 residues: CASSLSGSGYEQYF. CDR3 DNA sequence: TGTGCCAGCAGTTTATCCGGGAGCGGCTACGAGCAGTACTTC.